The next 24 T cell receptor beta chains were all read from a single sample in a study of control samples from healthy donors and cancer patients. Generated by immunoSEQ multiplex PCR, the TCRdb table keeps only in-frame clones and is missing some. The sample carries about 73,000 clones, roughly 92% recorded once. The material sequenced was blood. These receptors originate from a woman in her thirties or forties in good health.

This clone was detected once. This chain uses TRBV10-2 with TRBJ1-2; perhaps TRBD1 as D (6 bases). This CDR3 is built from 15 residues. Trimming shortened V by 1 base and J by 6 bases, and 15 bases separated the two germline ends. Germline assignment: CDR1 WSHSY and CDR2 SAAADI. The CDR3 is CASSEFAGGIHGYTF. As DNA, the CDR3 is TGCGCCAGCAGTGAGTTTGCTGGGGGCATTCATGGCTACACCTTC.

This clone was observed a single time. The chain has TRBV19 and TRBJ1-1; D remains unclear. V was pared by 3 bases and J by 5 bases, with 13 bases between. Germline V CDR1 and CDR2: LNHDA, SQIVND (reference sequence). The CDR3 contains 14 residues. CDR3 sequence (DNA): TGTGCCAGTAGTATTTACGGAGGCGGAACTGAAGCTTTCTTT. Its protein product is CASSIYGGGTEAFF.

The chain is built from TRBV14 and TRBJ1-5, with 10 nucleotides matching TRBD1. The J segment lost 6 bases and the V segment lost 3 bases, leaving 14 bases of the junction unmatched. Germline V gene lookup returns CDR1 SGHDN and CDR2 FVKESK. The CDR3 is made up of 18 amino acids. The CDR3 protein is CASSHPSPTGGSSQPQHF. The CDR3 DNA reads TGTGCCAGCAGCCACCCGTCGCCGACAGGGGGCTCGAGTCAGCCCCAGCATTTT.

The CDR3 DNA reads as TGTGCCAGCTCACCCCCTAGCGGGAGTATCTCCTACGAGCAGTACTTC. Its protein is CASSPPSGSISYEQYF. The chain carries TRBV18 and TRBJ2-7, with TRBD2 identical over 10 bases. Losses at the gene ends were 3 bases for V and 0 bases for J; bases not matched to a gene: 5. The CDR3 extends over 16 amino acids. Per germline, CDR1 KGHSH and CDR2 LQKENI.

This clone was detected once. V is TRBV2 and J is TRBJ1-5; D remains ambiguous. V dropped 6 bases and J dropped 2 bases, with 8 bases sitting between them. Germline CDR1 reads SNHLY; CDR2 reads FYNNEI. The CDR3 length is 13 residues. The CDR3 region is CASRETGNQPQHF. The CDR3 nucleotides are TGTGCCAGCAGGGAGACGGGCAATCAGCCCCAGCATTTT.

The CDR3 here is CASRGPGKETQYF. CDR3 nucleotide sequence: TGTGCCAGCAGGGGACCGGGAAAAGAGACCCAGTACTTC. The genes are TRBV2 and TRBJ2-5; D may be TRBD1 or TRBD2 (5 bases each). CDR1 SNHLY and CDR2 FYNNEI come from the germline V gene. The CDR3 length is 13 residues. Trimming stripped 6 bases from V and 3 bases from J, with 11 bases between.

The chain joins TRBV3-1 (or the pseudogene TRBV3-2) to TRBJ1-1; D unclear. CDR1 LGHDT and CDR2 YNNKEL come from the germline V gene (reference sequence). The CDR3 covers 15 residues. With 1 base removed from V and 4 bases from J, the gap between germline ends came to 13 bases. In DNA form, the CDR3 reads TGTGCCAGCAGCCAAGGAGGTTGGGGTCTCACTGAAGCTTTCTTT. Translating gives CASSQGGWGLTEAFF.

The chain has TRBV28 and TRBJ1-1, with D unresolved. Germline CDR1 is MDHEN and CDR2 is SYDVKM. The V end was cut by 6 bases, the J end by 1 base, with 15 bases between. The CDR3 is 15 residues long. The DNA for the CDR3 is TGTGCCAGCAGAGATCCTCGGGCAGGGAACACTGAAGCTTTCTTT. It translates to CASRDPRAGNTEAFF.

This chain connects TRBV4-1 to TRBJ1-4; TRBD1 aligns across 9 bases. The germline V gene has CDR1 MGHRA and CDR2 YSYEKL. This CDR3 contains 14 residues. V gave up 8 bases and J gave up 7 bases; unmatched junction bases: 8. The CDR3, as DNA: TGCGCCAGCGGCGCGGGACAGGGAGTTGAAAAACTGTTTTTT. Its translation: CASGAGQGVEKLFF.

This chain joins TRBV6-5 and TRBJ2-7; possibly TRBD1 or TRBD2 for D (6 bases each). Germline V lookup: CDR1 MNHEY, CDR2 SVGAGI. The ends were cut back, 5 bases at V and 7 bases at J, with 18 bases in the middle. The CDR3 extends over 14 amino acids. The CDR3, as DNA: TGTGCCAGCAGTCCCCAGGAGTTAGGGGGGGAGCAGTACTTC. Translating it yields CASSPQELGGEQYF.

In DNA, the CDR3 is TGTGCCAGCAGCCTCCAGGAGGGGCAGTTGCCCCAGCATTTT. Its translation: CASSLQEGQLPQHF. This chain uses TRBV7-2 with TRBJ1-5; a weak D match, TRBD1 (5 bases). The germline V gene has CDR1 SGHTA and CDR2 FQGNSA. The CDR3 consists of 14 residues. Trimming shortened V by 5 bases and J by 9 bases, and 17 bases separated the two germline ends.

The gene calls are TRBV6-5 and TRBJ2-7; 8 nucleotides agree with TRBD1. This CDR3 contains 13 residues. The V gene end was trimmed by 8 bases and the J gene end by 2 bases; junction bases not matched to a gene: 5. Germline V lookup: CDR1 MNHEY, CDR2 SVGAGI. The CDR3 is CASGEGQAYEQYF. CDR3 DNA: TGTGCCAGCGGAGAGGGACAGGCCTACGAGCAGTACTTC.

V is TRBV27 and J is TRBJ1-1; D gene uncertain. Deletions cut 0 bases from V and 1 base from J, with 6 bases between. Germline CDR1 is MNHEY and CDR2 is SMNVEV (reference sequence). This CDR3 is built from 14 residues. The DNA of the CDR3 is TGTGCCAGCAGTTTATCTACCCGGAACACTGAAGCTTTCTTT. This sequence encodes CASSLSTRNTEAFF.

The chain has TRBV19 and TRBJ1-5; D may be TRBD1 (5 bases). The V and J ends lost 1 base and 2 bases respectively, with 9 bases between them. The CDR3 extends over 15 amino acids. CDR1 and CDR2 (germline): LNHDA, SQIVND (reference sequence). CDR3 residues: CASSIGGAGNQPQHF. The CDR3 DNA follows: TGTGCCAGTAGTATAGGGGGCGCGGGCAATCAGCCCCAGCATTTT. The variable domain in full, completed from reference TRBV19 and TRBJ1-5, reads DGGITQSPKYLFRKEGQNVTLSCEQNLNHDAMYWYRQDPGQGLRLIYYSQIVNDFQKGDIAEGYSVSREKKESFPLTVTSAQKNPTAFYLCASSIGGAGNQPQHFGDGTRLSIL.

The chain uses TRBV6-6 and TRBJ2-4; possible D gene TRBD1, 6 bases. Germline assignment: CDR1 MNHNY and CDR2 SVGAGI (reference sequence). V was cut by 2 bases and J by 3 bases, with 11 bases left in between. The CDR3 has 15 residues. CDR3 sequence (DNA): TGTGCCAGCAGTTACCAAGGACAGCTCAAAAACATTCAGTACTTC. Protein sequence: CASSYQGQLKNIQYF.

The V call is TRBV10-3, the J call TRBJ2-5, with D uncertain. V dropped 6 bases and J dropped 1 base, with 3 bases sitting between them. The germline V gene encodes CDR1 ENHRY and CDR2 SYGVKD. The CDR3 has 11 amino acids. CDR3 DNA sequence: TGTGCCATCAGGGGCCAAGAGACCCAGTACTTC. Its protein is CAIRGQETQYF.

The gene calls are TRBV7-6 and TRBJ1-1; perhaps TRBD1 as D (5 bases). The CDR3 loop spans 15 amino acids. Between the trimmed V and J ends, which lost 2 bases and 0 bases, there was a span of 10 bases. Germline loops: CDR1 SGHVS, CDR2 FNYEAQ. The CDR3 sequence is CASSLIGGMNTEAFF. The CDR3 bases are TGTGCCAGCAGCTTAATTGGGGGAATGAACACTGAAGCTTTCTTT.

The chain employs TRBV6-6 and TRBJ1-1, with D perhaps matching TRBD1 (5 bases). V was shortened by 10 bases and J by 7 bases, with 10 bases between the two germline ends. Germline V gene lookup returns CDR1 MNHNY and CDR2 SVGAGI (reference sequence). The CDR3 covers 10 residues. The CDR3 nucleotides are TGTGCCACACGGGGGGGTGAAGCTTTCTTT. Its protein is CATRGGEAFF.

The gene calls are TRBV2 and TRBJ2-6; TRBD1 matches 9 bases. CDR1 and CDR2 (germline): SNHLY, FYNNEI. With V trimmed by 6 bases and J by 0 bases, 9 bases remained unmatched. The CDR3 extends over 18 amino acids. Written as DNA, the CDR3 is TGTGCCAGCAGACTAGGGGACAGGGCCCTCTCTGGGGCCAACGTCCTGACTTTC. Residues: CASRLGDRALSGANVLTF.

This clone has only one observation. The chain couples TRBV5-8 to TRBJ1-2; a possible D gene is TRBD1 (6 bases). The CDR3 covers 15 residues. V dropped 0 bases and J dropped 3 bases, with 12 bases sitting between them. CDR1 and CDR2 (germline): SGHTS, YDEGEE. The CDR3 is CASSLDPQGHYGYTF. CDR3 sequence (DNA): TGTGCCAGCAGCTTGGACCCCCAGGGGCACTATGGCTACACCTTC.

This chain joins TRBV7-6 and TRBJ1-2, with a possible D match to TRBD1 (5 bases). CDR3 length: 15 residues. Germline CDR1 and CDR2: SGHVS and FNYEAQ. Trimming left V 1 base short and J 8 bases short, with 17 bases between. CDR3 residues: CASSLDGGGIQGYTF. The CDR3 region has the DNA TGTGCCAGCAGCTTAGATGGGGGAGGGATTCAAGGCTACACCTTC.

This clone was detected a few times. The V gene is TRBV6-1, the J gene TRBJ1-2, with D possibly matching TRBD1 (5 bases). The CDR3 extends over 15 amino acids. Trimming removed 1 base from V and 4 bases from J, with 13 bases in between. Germline CDR1 and CDR2: MNHNS and SASEGT. Here the CDR3 DNA reads TGTGCCAGCAGTGAAGGCCCGGACAAGTTCTATGGCTACACCTTC. The encoded protein is CASSEGPDKFYGYTF.

This clone was seen just once. J is TRBJ2-1 and V is TRBV24-1; D is tentatively TRBD1 or TRBD2 (6 bases each). CDR3 length: 14 amino acids. The germline gives CDR1 KGHDR, CDR2 SFDVKD. V was clipped by 5 bases and J by 4 bases, with 11 bases between them. The CDR3 bases are TGTGCCACCAGTGCGAGGAGGGGGTACAATGAGCAGTTCTTC. It encodes CATSARRGYNEQFF.

The chain has TRBV12-5 and TRBJ1-1; 7 nucleotides agree with TRBD1. This CDR3 has 14 amino acids. Per germline, CDR1 LGHNT and CDR2 FRNRAP. J was trimmed by 11 bases and V by 4 bases; bases with no gene match: 13. In nucleotides, the CDR3 is TGTGCTAGTGGTTCCACCCAGGGGGGGGTTGGGGCTTTCTTT. This sequence encodes CASGSTQGGVGAFF.